The clone carrying this TCR beta chain is a singleton in its sample. The data stem from a study of shared clonotypes between healthy human individuals. Study background: A couple of women and a few men aged 18 to 49 served as donors.

Evenly divided among several immunoSEQ plates was the genomic DNA of each subset. Using 200 ng DNA, 25,000 to 35,000 T cell genomes, the sorted-subset replicate PCRs were run. Using immunoSEQ multiplex PCR, the repertoire was profiled, and TCRdb retains in-frame clones only, with some absent. The sample has around 240,000 clones; approximately 65% are singletons. Everyone who donated was a Caucasian adult who lived in Nashville, Tennessee. The CDR3 totals 15 residues. The germline V gene has CDR1 KGHSH and CDR2 LQKENI. Trimming removed 3 bases from V and 2 bases from J, with 13 bases in between. The receptor's source is a man aged 30 to 45 in good health. Sequencing input: memory CD4+ T cells sorted from blood. The subset is: CD45RA-negative fraction. The chain carries TRBV18 and TRBJ1-2; D uncertain. The CDR3 loop is CASSPAEDPNYGYTF. In nucleotides, the CDR3 is TGTGCCAGCTCACCGGCGGAGGATCCAAACTATGGCTACACCTTC.